A single sample is the source of the 25 T cell receptor beta chains below, sequenced in a study of T cell responses to AZD1222 COVID-19 vaccine. TCRdb keeps only in-frame clones here, not all; method: immunoSEQ multiplex PCR. Seen here are around 190,000 clones, 88% observed once, and the top ten hold approximately 0.5%. The specimen comprised peripheral blood, sampled on day 0 of AZD1222 vaccination. The source is an adult in good health.

This clone was seen only a few times. The chain has TRBV6-5 and TRBJ2-1; perhaps TRBD1 as D (6 bases). Per the germline V gene, CDR1 is MNHEY and CDR2 is SVGAGI. Trimming shortened V by 7 bases and J by 7 bases, and 14 bases separated the two germline ends. The CDR3 has 13 residues. The CDR3 sequence: CASTDREKNEQFF. Written as DNA, the CDR3 is TGTGCCAGCACGGACAGAGAAAAAAATGAGCAGTTCTTC.

The genes are TRBV5-1 and TRBJ1-1; a weak D match, TRBD1 (5 bases). Germline V lookup: CDR1 SGHRS, CDR2 YFSETQ. The CDR3 runs 14 residues. Trimming pared 1 base from V and 5 bases from J, leaving 12 bases between. CDR3 sequence: CASSLTGPLTEAFF. The CDR3 region has the DNA TGCGCCAGCAGCTTGACAGGCCCCCTGACTGAAGCTTTCTTT. Full variable domain (rest looked up from reference TRBV5-1 and TRBJ1-1): KAGVTQTPRYLIKTRGQQVTLSCSPISGHRSVSWYQQTPGQGLQFLFEYFSETQRNKGNFPGRFSGRQFSNSRSEMNVSTLELGDSALYLCASSLTGPLTEAFFGQGTRLTVV.

The chain couples TRBV6-2 or TRBV6-3 to TRBJ1-5; D might be TRBD1 (5 bases). The CDR3 loop spans 14 amino acids. From germline, CDR1 is MNHEY and CDR2 SVGEGT. V was clipped by 6 bases and J by 7 bases, with 16 bases between them. Written as DNA, the CDR3 is TGTGCCAGCAGCGACGTGGGGGGTGGGCAGCCCCAGCATTTT. Protein: CASSDVGGGQPQHF.

The sample holds one count of this clone. The chain combines TRBV27 with TRBJ2-5; 10 bases agree with TRBD2. The CDR3 extends over 17 amino acids. CDR1 is MNHEY and CDR2 is SMNVEV in the germline V gene (reference sequence). After removal of 5 bases from V and 5 bases from J, the junction contained 14 bases not matched to a gene. The CDR3, as DNA: TGTGCCAGCAGTCCCAGGACAGGGTTACTAGCGGGGGAGACCCAGTACTTC. This sequence encodes CASSPRTGLLAGETQYF.

The V gene is TRBV2, the J gene TRBJ2-5; no clear D. The V end was cut by 7 bases, the J end by 5 bases, with 14 bases between. CDR1 SNHLY and CDR2 FYNNEI come from the germline V gene. There are 13 residues in the CDR3. Here the CDR3 DNA reads TGTGCCAGCACCGAAGGGCTTTTCGAGACCCAGTACTTC. Translating it yields CASTEGLFETQYF.

This chain joins TRBV19 and TRBJ2-1; possible D gene TRBD1, 5 bases. V was trimmed by 5 bases and J by 5 bases, leaving 13 bases between them. The CDR3 covers 14 residues. Germline-derived CDR1 and CDR2 are LNHDA and SQIVND (reference sequence). This CDR3 is CASSEWTRDNEQFF. CDR3 coding DNA: TGTGCCAGTAGTGAATGGACAAGAGACAATGAGCAGTTCTTC.

The V and J genes are TRBV27 and TRBJ2-6; D remains ambiguous. Trimming pared 6 bases from V and 0 bases from J, leaving 3 bases between. This CDR3 has 13 amino acids. CDR1 is MNHEY and CDR2 is SMNVEV in the germline V gene (reference sequence). The CDR3 protein is CASRYSGANVLTF. For the CDR3, the DNA is TGTGCCAGCAGGTACTCTGGGGCCAACGTCCTGACTTTC.

The chain couples TRBV13 to TRBJ2-7; TRBD1 matches 7 bases. CDR1 and CDR2 from the germline V gene are PRHDT and FYEKMQ (reference sequence). The ends lost 4 bases at V and 4 bases at J; junction bases unmatched: 10. The CDR3 spans 15 residues. DNA for the CDR3: TGTGCCAGCAGCTCCGAGGTGGGACAGCAATACGAGCAGTACTTC. This encodes CASSSEVGQQYEQYF.

J is TRBJ2-5 and V is TRBV7-8; weak D call: TRBD2 (7 bases). The CDR3 is 17 residues long. Trimming shortened V by 1 base and J by 1 base, and 16 bases separated the two germline ends. Per germline, CDR1 SGHVS and CDR2 FQNEAQ. The CDR3 DNA follows: TGTGCCAGCAGCTTAGTCCACCGGGGGGCCGCCCAAGAGACCCAGTACTTC. Protein: CASSLVHRGAAQETQYF.

V gene TRBV5-1 combines with J gene TRBJ2-7; no firm D call. The CDR3 contains 13 residues. In germline, CDR1 is SGHRS, CDR2 YFSETQ. V lost 0 bases to trimming and J lost 3 bases, with 7 bases between them. DNA for the CDR3: TGCGCCAGCAGCTTGGAGGCAGACTACGAGCAGTACTTC. It codes for CASSLEADYEQYF. The full variable domain, its missing parts supplied by reference TRBV5-1 and TRBJ2-7, is KAGVTQTPRYLIKTRGQQVTLSCSPISGHRSVSWYQQTPGQGLQFLFEYFSETQRNKGNFPGRFSGRQFSNSRSEMNVSTLELGDSALYLCASSLEADYEQYFGPGTRLTVT.

The genes are TRBV29-1 and TRBJ1-3; TRBD1 might be the D (5 bases). This CDR3 is built from 14 residues. CDR1 and CDR2 from the germline V gene are SQVTM and ANQGSEA. The V and J ends lost 7 bases and 0 bases respectively, with 13 bases between them. The CDR3 DNA reads TGCAGCGCTTCGACAGTTAACTCTGGAAACACCATATATTTT. This gives the protein CSASTVNSGNTIYF.

The rearrangement links TRBV27 to TRBJ1-4, with D uncertain. The CDR3 has 14 residues. The germline CDR1 and CDR2 sequences are MNHEY and SMNVEV (reference sequence). Trimming left V 5 bases short and J 5 bases short, with 12 bases between. In DNA, the CDR3 is TGTGCCAGCAGTCGGACTTCCCGGAATGAAAAACTGTTTTTT. Translation gives CASSRTSRNEKLFF.

The CDR3 loop is CASSVEGASGNTIYF. The DNA of the CDR3 is TGTGCCAGCAGCGTAGAGGGGGCCTCTGGAAACACCATATATTTT. The chain has TRBV9 and TRBJ1-3, with 7 positions matching TRBD1. The CDR3 is 15 amino acids. Germline loops: CDR1 SGDLS, CDR2 YYNGEE. The ends lost 0 bases at V and 0 bases at J; junction bases unmatched: 0.

The rearrangement links TRBV5-1 to TRBJ2-3, with D possibly called TRBD1 or TRBD2 (5 bases each). CDR3 size: 14 residues. Trimming stripped 3 bases from V and 6 bases from J, with 14 bases between. CDR1 is SGHRS and CDR2 is YFSETQ in the germline V gene. The CDR3 loop is CASSSGDGTDTQYF. The CDR3 DNA follows: TGCGCCAGCAGCTCAGGCGACGGGACGGATACGCAGTATTTT. The complete variable domain, with remaining parts taken from reference TRBV5-1 and TRBJ2-3, reads KAGVTQTPRYLIKTRGQQVTLSCSPISGHRSVSWYQQTPGQGLQFLFEYFSETQRNKGNFPGRFSGRQFSNSRSEMNVSTLELGDSALYLCASSSGDGTDTQYFGPGTRLTVL.

CDR3 loop: CASSLARTHLTEAFF. The CDR3 DNA follows: TGTGCCAGCAGCTTGGCCCGGACCCACTTAACTGAAGCTTTCTTT. V and J are TRBV7-8 and TRBJ1-1; D call uncertain. From germline, CDR1 is SGHVS and CDR2 FQNEAQ. The ends were cut back, 3 bases at V and 5 bases at J, with 16 bases in the middle. The CDR3 is 15 residues long.

The CDR3, as DNA: TGTGCCAGCAGCGTAGGGGACAGTTGGGGCGAGGTGGGCTACACCTTC. This gives the protein CASSVGDSWGEVGYTF. The chain combines TRBV9 with TRBJ1-2; TRBD1 matches 7 bases. Germline V gene sequence: CDR1 SGDLS, CDR2 YYNGEE. The CDR3 has 16 amino acids. Trimming removed 0 bases from V and 8 bases from J; junction bases left unmatched: 13.

This chain joins TRBV2 and TRBJ1-5; D gene ambiguous. This CDR3 spans 16 amino acids. With 4 bases removed from V and 0 bases from J, the gap between germline ends came to 13 bases. CDR1 is SNHLY, CDR2 FYNNEI, per germline. The CDR3 sequence is CASSGGSIYSNQPQHF. CDR3 DNA: TGTGCCAGCAGTGGTGGTTCCATATATAGCAATCAGCCCCAGCATTTT.

The chain joins TRBV10-2 to TRBJ1-5; D remains unclear. Germline V CDR1 and CDR2: WSHSY, SAAADI. This CDR3 contains 14 residues. V was shortened by 2 bases and J by 1 base, with 6 bases between the two germline ends. This CDR3 is CASSEVGSNQPQHF. CDR3 coding DNA: TGCGCCAGCAGTGAGGTAGGGAGCAATCAGCCCCAGCATTTT.

The chain couples TRBV29-1 to TRBJ2-5; D might be TRBD2 (5 bases). Germline assignment: CDR1 SQVTM and CDR2 ANQGSEA. The V and J ends lost 4 bases and 5 bases respectively, with 11 bases between them. This CDR3 has 12 residues. The CDR3, as DNA: TGCAGCGTTGCCTTTTCGGGGGAGACCCAGTACTTC. It is translated as CSVAFSGETQYF.

This rearrangement joins TRBV9 to TRBJ2-2, with D unclear. V was clipped by 1 base and J by 6 bases, with 1 base between them. In germline, CDR1 is SGDLS, CDR2 YYNGEE. The CDR3 is made up of 11 amino acids. The DNA for the CDR3 is TGTGCCAGCAGCGTATCCGGGGAGCTGTTTTTT. Amino acids: CASSVSGELFF.

This chain joins TRBV19 and TRBJ2-5, with TRBD2 matching 11 bases. CDR1 is LNHDA and CDR2 is SQIVND in the germline V gene (reference sequence). The CDR3 has 17 residues. V trimming: 6 bases; J trimming: 5 bases; junction bases outside the gene matches: 14. The CDR3, as DNA: TGTGCCAGTAGGGGTCGCCTAGCGGGGGGCCCACCGGAGACCCAGTACTTC. As protein: CASRGRLAGGPPETQYF.

The rearrangement uses TRBV11-3 and TRBJ2-1; TRBD2 matches 15 bases. The CDR3 consists of 17 residues. The germline CDR1 and CDR2 sequences are SGHNT and YENEEA. Trimming took 3 bases from V and 6 from J; bases not matched to a gene: 6. In nucleotides, the CDR3 is TGTGCCAGCAGCTTCGAAGGACTAGCGGGAGGGCCCAATGAGCAGTTCTTC. Translated: CASSFEGLAGGPNEQFF.

The chain is built from TRBV14 and TRBJ2-5; the D call may be TRBD1 or TRBD2 (6 bases each). Trimming pared 0 bases from V and 4 bases from J, leaving 12 bases between. Germline V gene data show CDR1 as SGHDN and CDR2 as FVKESK. The CDR3 is 15 amino acids. CDR3 loop: CASSQEGGSRETQYF. CDR3 DNA sequence: TGTGCCAGCAGCCAAGAGGGGGGCAGCCGAGAGACCCAGTACTTC.

This chain links TRBV11-2 with TRBJ2-3; TRBD2 agrees at 7 bases. This CDR3 contains 16 residues. Germline CDR1 SGHAT, CDR2 FQNNGV. V lost 2 bases and J lost 4; bases outside the gene matches: 9. Here the CDR3 DNA reads TGTGCCAGCAGCTTATTGACGGGAGGAGGGGCAGATACGCAGTATTTT. Protein: CASSLLTGGGADTQYF.

The gene calls are TRBV4-2 and TRBJ2-2, with D uncertain. Germline V gene lookup returns CDR1 LGHNA and CDR2 YNFKEQ. V shed 0 bases and J shed 1 base, with 6 bases lying between them. The CDR3 sequence is 15 residues long. The CDR3 DNA is TGTGCCAGCAGCCAAGAGGAACGGAACACCGGGGAGCTGTTTTTT. Amino acids: CASSQEERNTGELFF.